This T cell receptor beta chain was recovered during a study of T cells expressing NK-cell markers (dated by TCRdb to 2020 to 2022). Some background on the complete study: Three sorted T-cell subsets (CD3+CD56+NKG2C+, CD3+CD56+NKG2C- and CD3+CD56-NKG2C+) from roughly 8 donors had their TCR beta-chain repertoires profiled. Among the eight sequenced donors, only one was HCMV-seronegative, while the other seven were HCMV-seropositive. Randomly selected healthy volunteers, three men and five women, were used as the eight sequenced donors. Sequencing of the libraries produced 2 x 150 bp reads on Illumina HiSeq 2000/2500, MiSeq or NextSeq. Results and caveats for the whole study, not just this receptor: Whether the expanded NKG2C-expressing T cell clones were specific for HCMV antigens was left unclear. Those dominant clonotypes were again the most abundant among CD3+CD56-NKG2C+ cells in a few donors, at about 25-65%. In more than five donors, the dominant CD3+CD56+NKG2C+ clonotypes were found to rank among the top 10 CD8+ clonotypes and to make up 1.0-7.0% of CD8+ T cells.

The instrument was an Illumina HiSeq 2000. TCR beta cDNA libraries were made by 5'RACE template switching that added a universal primer site and unique molecular identifiers. cDNA synthesis was primed from the TCR beta constant segment and was followed by two successive PCR amplification steps. Processing in the source paper ran as follows. Reads were demultiplexed and grouped by UMI with MIGEC, and clonotypes were assembled and quantified with MiTCR. To exclude erroneous sequences, only TCR cDNA sequences supported by at least two reads were retained. Downstream repertoire analysis used the tcR package, and clonotypes were matched across fractions by CDR3 nucleotide sequence plus V segment. VDJmatch was used to annotate antigen specificity against VDJdb, with one amino acid substitution in CDR3 permitted. After TCRdb reprocessed the reads, each CDR3 protein sequence was kept as one row, without DNA. These V and J calls rely on TCRdb rather than the paper's analysis. For this sample, the table gives hundreds of thousands of distinct CDR3 sequences. 4% to 5% of the sample is held by the ten biggest clonotypes.

In regard to this clonotype: The antigen it recognizes is unknown.

HCMV-specific IgG was detected in serum with a commercial ELISA kit to determine HCMV serostatus. Peripheral blood mononuclear cells were isolated from blood by Ficoll density gradient centrifugation. This receptor was identified in a woman aged 18 to 69 in good health. Sequenced material: blood T cells: a sorted CD56 or NKG2C T cell subset, CD4+ or CD8+ T cells, or bulk PBMC T cells (not recorded which).

CDR3 region: CASSQGAVTNTGELFF. The chain was built from TRBV4-3 and TRBJ2-2; TCRdb's assignment of TRBD1 cannot be checked, as there is no DNA. Counted from cysteine to phenylalanine, this CDR3 has 16 amino acids. No coding sequence is recorded. From the germline V gene, CDR1 is LGHNA and CDR2 is YSLEER.